This T cell receptor (beta chain) is drawn from a study of T cells after posttransplantation cyclophosphamide. Study findings and constraints: Donor CD8+ memory clones often dominated recipient blood repertoires at later times. After PTCy, TRB diversity resembled that of CNI/methotrexate controls. TRB overlap between skin or GI tissue T cells and blood was limited.

The naive gate required viable CD3+CD4+ or CD3+CD8+ cells with CCR7+CD45RA+CD45RO-CD95-CD27+CD28+ phenotype. On the day of bone marrow donation, the related graft donor provided peripheral blood. To note about this clone: The antigen remains undetermined.

Assay used: immunoSEQ multiplex PCR; TCRdb lists only in-frame clones, some missing. The repertoire has roughly 20,000 clones, over 95% of them found once; the top ten carry 0.16%. Trimming took 0 bases from V and 6 from J, leaving 9 bases between them. CDR1 is SGHRS, CDR2 YFSETQ, per germline. The CDR3 has 13 residues. The sample taken for sequencing was naive CD4+ T cells sorted from PBMCs. The sequence was obtained from a man aged 40-49 years in good health, CMV-negative, and a related stem cell transplant donor. The V call is TRBV5-1, the J call TRBJ1-1, with D uncertain. The CDR3, as DNA: TGCGCCAGCAGCTTGGCCCCGGGTGCTGAAGCTTTCTTT. It is translated as CASSLAPGAEAFF. Drawing the rest from reference TRBV5-1 and TRBJ1-1, the complete variable domain is KAGVTQTPRYLIKTRGQQVTLSCSPISGHRSVSWYQQTPGQGLQFLFEYFSETQRNKGNFPGRFSGRQFSNSRSEMNVSTLELGDSALYLCASSLAPGAEAFFGQGTRLTVV.